Given below is one T cell receptor (beta chain) in context. What this receptor recognizes is not known. No base qualities exist here, and no much larger clone lies one base off it. The V end loses 2 bases and the J end loses 4 bases, and a stretch of 16 bases separates them. For CDR1 and CDR2, the germline V gene (reference sequence) lists SGHNT and YYREEE. The CDR3 has 16 amino acids, counting the end cysteine and phenylalanine. The CDR3 DNA has 48 bases and is translated from base 1. This sample is drawn from a study of shared clonotypes between healthy human individuals (dated by TCRdb to 2020 to 2021). Some background on the complete study: Two women and three men aged 18 to 49 years were included in the cohort. Leukapheresis yielded between about 0.85 and 9.5 billion PBMCs per donor. To increase sequencing depth and limit assay-specific biases, TCR repertoire library preparation and sequencing were carried out by different laboratories using diverse techniques. For each donor, CD4 naive and CD4 memory were each run on three plates, CD8 naive on two plates, and CD8 memory on one plate. The study deeply sequenced blood TCR repertoires of five healthy adults to estimate repertoire size and the extent of clonotype sharing between individuals. General study outcomes and caveats: Sampling was restricted to blood, and TCR repertoires in tissues likely differ from the TCR repertoires found in blood. The small number of donors limited the genetic and exposure-history diversity represented. Compared with non-shared clonotypes, clonotypes shared by all four sorted-subset donors had higher generation probabilities. Naive subsets generally had larger estimated clonotype richness than memory subsets did. Pairwise subsampling indicated that sequencing depth was expected to affect the degree of clonotype sharing among donors. Across four donors, approximately 5% of naive CD4, 3.5% of naive CD8, around 2.5% of memory CD4, and approximately 0.4% of memory CD8 clonotypes were shared. Even with the large sequencing depth, rarefaction of the sorted-subset datasets indicated that sequencing was incomplete.

Using the deep immunoSEQ assay, TCR CDR3 regions were amplified from genomic DNA by multiplex PCR. Extracted genomic DNA from each cell subset was distributed evenly across all wells of several immunoSEQ 96-well plates, and each plate was treated as a replicate. For sorted subsets, approximately 0.2 ug of genomic DNA, equivalent to 30,000 or so T cell genomes, went into each replicate PCR. Purified libraries were quantified with a Qubit 3.0 fluorometer, sized on a Bioanalyzer 2100, and re-quantified with the KAPA Library Quantification kit. A separate single-read 150-cycle Illumina NextSeq 550 flow cell was used to sequence each immunoSEQ 96-well plate. The authors' pipeline ran thus. Because the immunoSEQ output included only junctional sequences and no quality scores, the filtering could not be the same as the filtering used for full-length reads. Sequences were annotated with PyIR, a Python wrapper for IgBLAST v1.9, and V/J genes and CDR3 were assigned using IMGT germline references. Reads with weak V/J assignments (E-value above 1e-6), missing CDR3, stop codons, out-of-frame junctions, or ambiguous translated residues were removed. V3J clonotypes were defined by identical inferred V gene, J gene, and CDR3 amino acid sequence. The percentage overlap between two repertoires was calculated by dividing the number of shared unique clonotypes by the size of the smaller repertoire. Repertoire richness was assessed with RTK rarefaction, the Chao1 estimator, and Recon v2.1 estimates of unobserved clonotypes. Generation probabilities were computed with OLGA for all TCRbeta clonotypes obtained by the gDNA method from several donors. TCRdb holds this immuneACCESS table with in-frame rearrangements only. Some clones are missing; in checked studies, unresolved V genes explain under half, and the rest has no known cause. The V and J calls and clone size are taken from that table; D and trimming were inferred from the DNA. The sample table lists some 1.1 million clones, approximately 77% of them with a count of one. Of the sample, over 0.8% falls within the top ten clones.

The donors were healthy, HIV-negative adults who had no recently reported acute infections or vaccinations. All donors were Caucasian adults living in Nashville, Tennessee, USA. Magnetic negative selection was used to enrich CD4+ T cells, after which naive cells were positively selected on CD45RA and the negative fraction became the memory subset. Blood was obtained by leukapheresis, after which PBMCs were separated by Ficoll-Histopaque density gradient centrifugation and cryopreserved in liquid nitrogen vapor phase. Analytical flow cytometry was used to check the purity and quantity of each magnetically sorted T cell population. Genomic DNA was isolated from every sorted fraction and measured by UV absorbance on a Nanodrop 2000c.

The receptor's source is a man between 18 and 35 years old in good health. Some clones in this sample may be carry-over from other donors' samples. What was sequenced was memory CD4+ T cells from PBMCs. In the paper's terms, the cell subset or site label means: CD45RA-negative fraction. The V and J genes are TRBV5-4 and TRBJ2-1, and perhaps TRBD2 as D gene, on 6 matching bases. The CDR3 sequence is CASSFFRLDGYNEQFF. Here is the DNA: TGTGCCAGCAGCTTTTTTCGACTAGACGGGTACAATGAGCAGTTCTTC.